The 7 T cell receptor beta chains below all came from one sample that was sequenced in a study of neurological immune-mediated disorders. TCRdb used MiXCR to reprocess the 5' RACE reads, holding one entry per CDR3 protein. This table holds about 24,000 distinct CDR3 sequences, around 15% found once. Specimen: PBMCs. The receptor set was obtained from a woman aged 40 to 50 with HTLV-1-associated myelopathy (HAM/TSP).

This clonotype was detected ten times or more. This sequence joins TRBV29-1 and TRBJ2-5; D tentatively reads TRBD1 or TRBD2 (5 bases each). Between the trimmed V and J ends, which lost 8 bases and 5 bases, there was a span of 24 bases. CDR1 and CDR2 (germline): SQVTM, ANQGSEA. The CDR3 is made up of 15 amino acids. CDR3 in DNA: TGCAGCATTCTTAGACACGGGACCCTGGGGGAGACCCAGTACTTC. The encoded protein is CSILRHGTLGETQYF.

The chain uses TRBV5-1 and TRBJ1-3; possible D gene TRBD1, 5 bases. CDR3 length equals 15 residues. The ends were cut back, 0 bases at V and 3 bases at J, with 10 bases in the middle. The germline CDR1 and CDR2 sequences are SGHRS and YFSETQ. The CDR3 coding sequence is TGCGCCAGCAGCTTGGCCGGGACTGGTGGAAACACCATATATTTT. Protein sequence: CASSLAGTGGNTIYF.

In this sample, this clonotype turned up many times. The rearrangement joins TRBV9 to TRBJ2-3, with 8 positions matching TRBD2. V dropped 4 bases and J dropped 4; count of bases not matched to a gene: 8. CDR3 length equals 15 residues. Germline CDR1 and CDR2: SGDLS and YYNGEE. The CDR3 sequence: CASSFTGGQSDTQYF. In nucleotides, the CDR3 is TGTGCCAGCAGCTTTACGGGGGGGCAGTCAGATACGCAGTATTTT.

This clonotype was observed at least ten times. The J gene is TRBJ1-1, the V gene TRBV7-2; 11 bases map to TRBD1. Germline CDR1 reads SGHTA; CDR2 reads FQGNSA. There are 14 residues in the CDR3. V lost 5 bases to trimming and J lost 7 bases; unmatched junction nucleotides: 6. DNA of the CDR3: TGTGCCAGCAGCCAGGGACAGGGGGGGGTTGAAGCTTTCTTT. It translates to CASSQGQGGVEAFF.

This clonotype was detected many times. The chain carries TRBV7-6 and TRBJ2-7; D is ambiguous. The V gene lost 5 bases and the J gene lost 6 bases, with 11 bases spanning the gap. Germline-derived CDR1 and CDR2 are SGHVS and FNYEAQ. The CDR3 extends over 12 amino acids. This chain's CDR3 is CASSPSFGEQYF. The CDR3 nucleotides are TGTGCCAGCAGCCCATCCTTTGGCGAGCAGTACTTC.

This clonotype came up many times. The chain recombines TRBV12-3 or TRBV12-4 with TRBJ2-5; tentative D call: TRBD2 (5 bases). V was clipped by 6 bases and J by 1 base, with 9 bases between them. The CDR3 sequence is 13 residues long. CDR3 nucleotides: TGTGCCAGCAGCTACGGGGTCCAAGAGACCCAGTACTTC. The encoded protein is CASSYGVQETQYF.

This clonotype has a count of ten or more. V gene TRBV18 combines with J gene TRBJ1-1; D ambiguous. This CDR3 is 13 amino acids long. V lost 3 bases, J lost 3 bases, and 8 bases lay in between. Germline lookup yields CDR1 KGHSH and CDR2 LQKENI. CDR3 protein: CASSPLPDTEAFF. The CDR3 DNA reads as TGTGCCAGCTCACCTCTTCCTGACACTGAAGCTTTCTTT.